This TCR beta chain was observed in a study of patients and donors after allogeneic stem cell transplantation. One entry per CDR3 protein, called by TCRdb with MiXCR from the RT-PCR reads. The data show around 200,000 distinct CDR3 sequences, more than 35% seen once. This CDR3 region has 16 residues. V shed 1 base and J 7 bases; nucleotides not matched to a gene: 11. The source is a human donor who was either an allogeneic HSCT recipient or a stem cell or donor lymphocyte infusion donor (not recorded which). It is not recorded whose cells these are; they may come from a transplant donor. The V call is TRBV12-3 or TRBV12-4, the J call TRBJ2-7, with TRBD2 matching 9 bases. Material: blood, either unsorted or a sorted T cell fraction (not recorded which). The CDR3 reads CASSLDGLAGNGEQYF. The CDR3 DNA reads TGTGCCAGCAGTTTAGATGGCCTAGCGGGAAATGGGGAGCAGTACTTC.